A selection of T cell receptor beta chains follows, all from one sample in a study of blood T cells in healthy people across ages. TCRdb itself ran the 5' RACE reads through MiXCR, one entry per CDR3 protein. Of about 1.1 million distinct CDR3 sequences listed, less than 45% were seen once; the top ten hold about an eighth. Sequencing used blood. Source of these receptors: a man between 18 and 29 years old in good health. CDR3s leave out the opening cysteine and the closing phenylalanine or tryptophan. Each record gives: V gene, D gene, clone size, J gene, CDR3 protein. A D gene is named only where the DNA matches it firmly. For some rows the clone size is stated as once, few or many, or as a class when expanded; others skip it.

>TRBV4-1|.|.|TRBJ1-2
ASSQKGGSLYGYT
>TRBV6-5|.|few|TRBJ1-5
ASRVGRENQPQH
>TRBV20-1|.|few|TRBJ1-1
SARTGSGRTEAF
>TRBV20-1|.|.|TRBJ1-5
SARDGGSNQPQH
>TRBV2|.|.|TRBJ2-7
ASRTALGEEY
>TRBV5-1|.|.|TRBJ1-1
ASSSTGRNTEAF
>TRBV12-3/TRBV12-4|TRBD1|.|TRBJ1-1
ASSSPKDRGTTEAF
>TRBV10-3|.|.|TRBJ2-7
AISEVQGSYEQY
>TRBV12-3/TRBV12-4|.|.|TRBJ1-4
ASSVSAGEKLF
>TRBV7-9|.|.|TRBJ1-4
ASSRRERLF
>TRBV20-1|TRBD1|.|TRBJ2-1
SASRDRVNEQF
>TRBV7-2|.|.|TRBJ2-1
ASSRQVGWEDYNEQF
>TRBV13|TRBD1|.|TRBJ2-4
ASSSPGQGGKEIQY
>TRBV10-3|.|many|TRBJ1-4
AISASGVDEKLF
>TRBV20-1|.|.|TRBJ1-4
SARRRDTNEKLF
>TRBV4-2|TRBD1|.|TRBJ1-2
ASSQDQDRFYGYT
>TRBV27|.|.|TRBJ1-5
ASSDSFGQPQH
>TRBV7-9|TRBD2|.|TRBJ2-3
ASSFEGLADTQY
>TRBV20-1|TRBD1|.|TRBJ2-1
SAVKQGPNEQF
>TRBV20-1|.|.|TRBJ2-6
SAIPPSSGANVLT
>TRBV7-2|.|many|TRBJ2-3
ASSLGPLDLTDTQY
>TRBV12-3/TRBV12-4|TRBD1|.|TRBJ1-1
ASSFPWTGFGSQKNTEAF
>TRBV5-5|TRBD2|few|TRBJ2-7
ASSLGLAGLCEQY
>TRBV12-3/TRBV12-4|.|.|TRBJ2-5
ASSLERPVGGTQY
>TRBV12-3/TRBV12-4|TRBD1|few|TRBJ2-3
ASRTGQASTDTQY
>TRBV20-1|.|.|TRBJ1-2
SARVLNYGYT
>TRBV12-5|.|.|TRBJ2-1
ASASWGYNEQF
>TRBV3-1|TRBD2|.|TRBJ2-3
ASSQGLAGVLSTDTQY
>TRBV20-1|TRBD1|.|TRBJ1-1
SARVAPGQGSSAF
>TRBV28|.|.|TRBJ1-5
ASSFPGPGRYSNQPQH
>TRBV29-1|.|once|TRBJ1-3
SVEIQGGNTIY
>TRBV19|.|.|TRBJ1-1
ASKGVRSEAF
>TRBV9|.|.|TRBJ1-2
ASSGFGGRPANYGYT
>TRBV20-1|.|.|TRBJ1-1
SATHPSSPNTEAF
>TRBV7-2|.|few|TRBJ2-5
ASSGMGASKTQY
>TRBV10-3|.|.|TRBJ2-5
ATSDRWEGQY
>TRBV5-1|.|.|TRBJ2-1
ASSWTDTLSYNEQF
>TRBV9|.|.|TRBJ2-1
ASSGRGNEQF
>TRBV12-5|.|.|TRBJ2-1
ASGLPVGTHNEQF
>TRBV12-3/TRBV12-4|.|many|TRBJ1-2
ASSLQGEGYT
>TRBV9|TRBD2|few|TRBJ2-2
ASSETQTSGGRTGELF
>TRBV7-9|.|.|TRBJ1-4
ASSLWSWDGDEKLF
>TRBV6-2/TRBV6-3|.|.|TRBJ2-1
ASAGNSMSNEQF
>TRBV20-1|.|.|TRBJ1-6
SAPPSRGNSPLH
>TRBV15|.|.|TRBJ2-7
ATSSPPGAVSEQY